Detailed here is one T cell receptor (beta chain). Its antigen is not known. This specimen belongs to a study of beta chain features in type 1 diabetes. Study-level findings and limits: Moderate yet significant TCRB CDR3 shortening was seen in Type 1 diabetes patients in all four CD4+ subsets. Possible PCR preference for shorter templates applied equally to patients and controls.

cDNA synthesis used the whole RNA isolate, giving expressed TCRB sequences. Sequencing used immunoSEQ multiplex PCR; TCRdb keeps in-frame clones, though not all of them. Of hundreds of thousands of clones in the sample, roughly 12% were seen once. CD45RO/CCR7/CD25/CD127/CD95/CD27 staining was used to isolate CD4+ naive, central memory, regulatory and stem cell-like memory cells by sorting. Sorted populations all exceeded 95% purity. CDR1 MDHEN and CDR2 SYDVKM come from the germline V gene. The CDR3 extends over 14 amino acids. With 3 bases removed from V and 4 bases from J, the gap between germline ends came to 12 bases.

This sequence originates from a woman under 30 with type 1 diabetes. The V and J genes are TRBV28 and TRBJ1-2; D not certain. The sequenced sample consisted of naive CD4+ T cells from blood. The CDR3: CASSFLDGFYGYTF. The CDR3 bases are TGTGCCAGCAGTTTCCTAGATGGCTTCTATGGCTACACCTTC.